These 20 T cell receptor beta chains were sequenced from one sample in a study of control samples from healthy donors and cancer patients. Data came from immunoSEQ multiplex PCR; TCRdb stores just in-frame clones and leaves some out. The repertoire includes some 71,000 clones, about 92% of them detected once, and around 5.1% sits in the top ten. Material for sequencing was PBMCs. The source of these receptors is a man in his 60s with colorectal cancer.

The chain uses TRBV29-1 and TRBJ1-2; 11 bases are shared with TRBD1. CDR3 size: 15 residues. Trimming took 6 bases from V and 4 from J; bases not matched to a gene: 10. Germline CDR1 and CDR2: SQVTM and ANQGSEA. The chain's CDR3 is CSVTRTGGSSYGYTF. CDR3 bases: TGCAGCGTGACCCGGACAGGGGGCTCTAGCTATGGCTACACCTTC.

The rearrangement joins TRBV6-1 to TRBJ1-2; no clear D. Looked up from germline, CDR1 is MNHNS and CDR2 is SASEGT. The V and J ends lost 1 base and 4 bases respectively, with 7 bases between them. This CDR3 contains 13 residues. CDR3 in amino acids: CASSEGESYGYTF. DNA of the CDR3: TGTGCCAGCAGTGAAGGGGAGAGCTATGGCTACACCTTC.

CDR3 sequence reads: CASSLPGTGFGTF. The CDR3 nucleotides are TGCGCCAGCAGCTTGCCCGGGACAGGGTTTGGCACCTTC. The chain recombines TRBV5-1 with TRBJ1-2; 9 bases are a match to TRBD1. The CDR3 length is 13 residues. V dropped 1 base and J dropped 13; count of bases not matched to a gene: 8. Germline V gene lookup returns CDR1 SGHRS and CDR2 YFSETQ.

This chain uses TRBV7-9 with TRBJ2-7; 8 bases match TRBD2. Germline values: CDR1 SEHNR, CDR2 FQNEAQ (reference sequence). CDR3 size: 16 residues. V was pared by 1 base and J by 0 bases, with 5 bases of the junction left unmatched. The CDR3 region is CASSLESGSISYEQYF. In DNA form, the CDR3 reads TGTGCCAGCAGCTTAGAAAGCGGGAGTATCTCCTACGAGCAGTACTTC.

The gene calls are TRBV19 and TRBJ2-7; 9 nucleotides match TRBD1. CDR1 LNHDA and CDR2 SQIVND come from the germline V gene (reference sequence). Losses at the gene ends were 3 bases for V and 4 bases for J; bases not matched to a gene: 4. The CDR3 totals 14 residues. The CDR3 sequence: CASSMWDREYEQYF. The CDR3 nucleotides read TGTGCCAGTAGTATGTGGGACAGGGAGTACGAGCAGTACTTC. The variable domain in full, completed from reference TRBV19 and TRBJ2-7, reads DGGITQSPKYLFRKEGQNVTLSCEQNLNHDAMYWYRQDPGQGLRLIYYSQIVNDFQKGDIAEGYSVSREKKESFPLTVTSAQKNPTAFYLCASSMWDREYEQYFGPGTRLTVT.

In its sample, this clone was seen a few times. This CDR3 is also generated by other DNA sequences in the sample. This rearrangement joins TRBV4-1 to TRBJ2-5; D might be TRBD1 or TRBD2, each matching 5 bases. The V and J ends lost 4 bases and 5 bases respectively, with 11 bases between them. The germline V gene has CDR1 MGHRA and CDR2 YSYEKL. The CDR3 runs to 13 residues. The DNA for the CDR3 is TGCGCCAGCAGCCTCCTGGGGGAGGAGACCCAGTACTTC. This translates into CASSLLGEETQYF.

This sequence joins TRBV7-8 and TRBJ2-7, with D possibly being TRBD2 (6 bases). Germline values: CDR1 SGHVS, CDR2 FQNEAQ. V shed 4 bases and J shed 2 bases, with 9 bases lying between them. CDR3 size: 13 residues. The CDR3 region is CASSSGGTYEQYF. The CDR3 DNA sequence: TGTGCCAGCAGCTCCGGGGGTACCTACGAGCAGTACTTC.

V and J are TRBV11-3 and TRBJ2-7; 8 nucleotides align to TRBD1. V dropped 6 bases and J dropped 7; count of bases not matched to a gene: 11. Germline CDR1 is SGHNT and CDR2 is YENEEA. The CDR3 is made up of 14 amino acids. CDR3 nucleotide sequence: TGTGCCAGCAGTTTTGGACAGGGAGGTGAGGAGCAGTACTTC. Protein product: CASSFGQGGEEQYF.

The chain is built from TRBV7-9 and TRBJ1-4; D ambiguous. In germline, CDR1 is SEHNR, CDR2 FQNEAQ (reference sequence). This CDR3 is 15 amino acids long. V shed 5 bases and J shed 8 bases, with 18 bases lying between them. The CDR3 DNA is TGTGCCAGCAGCGTACCGGGCCCGGTCGGGGAAAAACTGTTTTTT. Translation gives CASSVPGPVGEKLFF.

The chain combines TRBV6-6 with TRBJ1-1; a weak D match, TRBD1 (6 bases). CDR3 size: 15 residues. Germline V gene lookup returns CDR1 MNHNY and CDR2 SVGAGI (reference sequence). The V end was cut by 5 bases, the J end by 1 base, with 14 bases between. The CDR3 DNA follows: TGTGCCAGCAGTAAACGGACAGCAACGAACACTGAAGCTTTCTTT. Its protein is CASSKRTATNTEAFF.

The CDR3 protein is CASSLSAGADTQYF. DNA for the CDR3: TGTGCCAGCAGCCTATCTGCAGGGGCAGATACGCAGTATTTT. The chain joins TRBV11-3 to TRBJ2-3; D might be TRBD1 (6 bases). Germline V gives CDR1 SGHNT, CDR2 YENEEA. The germline V and J ends were trimmed by 5 bases and 4 bases, with 13 bases remaining between them. The CDR3 runs 14 residues. The entire variable domain, with the rest obtained from reference TRBV11-3 and TRBJ2-3, is as follows: EAGVVQSPRYKIIEKKQPVAFWCNPISGHNTLYWYLQNLGQGPELLIRYENEEAVDDSQLPKDRFSAERLKGVDSTLKIQPAELGDSAVYLCASSLSAGADTQYFGPGTRLTVL.

This clone appeared a single time. V and J are TRBV4-3 and TRBJ1-2; D is perhaps TRBD1 (6 bases). The germline V gene encodes CDR1 LGHNA and CDR2 YSLEER. The CDR3 runs 16 residues. Trimming cost V 0 bases and J 4 bases, with 15 bases left between them. CDR3 residues: CASSQEDTGRLYGYTF. CDR3 nucleotides: TGCGCCAGCAGCCAAGAGGATACAGGGCGCCTCTATGGCTACACCTTC.

In nucleotides, the CDR3 is TGTGCCAGCAGATCCCTGGTAGAAAATTCACCCCTCCACTTT. Its protein product is CASRSLVENSPLHF. This sequence joins TRBV6-5 and TRBJ1-6; D unclear. The length of the CDR3 is 14 residues. CDR1 is MNHEY and CDR2 is SVGAGI in the germline V gene. Trimming cost V 6 bases and J 7 bases, with 13 bases left between them.

The chain employs TRBV18 and TRBJ1-6, with a tentative D call TRBD1 (6 bases). Germline V lookup: CDR1 KGHSH, CDR2 LQKENI. CDR3 length: 15 amino acids. The V end lost 1 base, the J end lost 8 bases, and 12 bases lay between the germline ends. CDR3 DNA: TGTGCCAGCTCACCACGGGACTCAGGGGATTCACCCCTCCACTTT. Protein sequence: CASSPRDSGDSPLHF.

This clone was detected only once. The chain employs TRBV7-3 and TRBJ1-1; 7 bases fit TRBD1. Unmatched junction bases numbered 12, after V lost 3 bases and J lost 5 bases. CDR1 is SGHTA and CDR2 is FQGTGA in the germline V gene. The CDR3 runs to 16 residues. The CDR3 nucleotides are TGTGCCAGCAGCTTGGGGGACAGAACCAGGGAGACTGAAGCTTTCTTT. This sequence encodes CASSLGDRTRETEAFF. Full variable domain (remainder filled in from reference TRBV7-3 and TRBJ1-1): GAGVSQTPSNKVTEKGKYVELRCDPISGHTALYWYRQSLGQGPEFLIYFQGTGAADDSGLPNDRFFAVRPEGSVSTLKIQRTERGDSAVYLCASSLGDRTRETEAFFGQGTRLTVV.

This clone was detected once. The V gene is TRBV5-1, the J gene TRBJ1-1; D gene uncertain. In germline, CDR1 is SGHRS, CDR2 YFSETQ. The CDR3 runs 16 residues. The V end lost 0 bases, the J end lost 5 bases, and 17 bases lay between the germline ends. The CDR3 sequence: CASSLEATTKGTEAFF. Here the CDR3 DNA reads TGCGCCAGCAGCTTGGAGGCCACGACAAAAGGTACTGAAGCTTTCTTT. The full variable domain, its missing parts supplied by reference TRBV5-1 and TRBJ1-1, is KAGVTQTPRYLIKTRGQQVTLSCSPISGHRSVSWYQQTPGQGLQFLFEYFSETQRNKGNFPGRFSGRQFSNSRSEMNVSTLELGDSALYLCASSLEATTKGTEAFFGQGTRLTVV.

The chain joins TRBV28 to TRBJ2-7; D ambiguous. V was trimmed by 6 bases and J by 1 base, leaving 13 bases between them. The CDR3 consists of 14 residues. Per germline, CDR1 MDHEN and CDR2 SYDVKM. CDR3 in amino acids: CASSPNEESYEQYF. CDR3 in DNA: TGTGCCAGCAGCCCGAATGAAGAATCCTACGAGCAGTACTTC.

The chain links TRBV5-1 to TRBJ2-5, with D perhaps assigned TRBD1 or TRBD2 (5 bases each). Germline loops: CDR1 SGHRS, CDR2 YFSETQ. The CDR3 has 15 residues. The V and J ends lost 0 bases and 5 bases respectively, with 14 bases between them. The DNA of the CDR3 is TGCGCCAGCAGCTTGGAGCCAGGGAGTCGGGAGACCCAGTACTTC. The encoded protein is CASSLEPGSRETQYF. Filled out from reference TRBV5-1 and TRBJ2-5, the complete variable domain reads KAGVTQTPRYLIKTRGQQVTLSCSPISGHRSVSWYQQTPGQGLQFLFEYFSETQRNKGNFPGRFSGRQFSNSRSEMNVSTLELGDSALYLCASSLEPGSRETQYFGPGTRLLVL.

The count of this clone is one. The V call is TRBV9, the J call TRBJ1-3; D is unresolved. The germline V gene encodes CDR1 SGDLS and CDR2 YYNGEE. This CDR3 spans 15 amino acids. V was cut by 4 bases and J by 0 bases, with 11 bases left in between. The CDR3 spells CASSPSHFSGNTIYF. The CDR3 DNA is TGTGCCAGCAGCCCAAGCCACTTCTCTGGAAACACCATATATTTT.

The CDR3: CASRLTGSSTDTQYF. The CDR3 region has the DNA TGTGCCAGCAGGCTTACGGGGTCTAGCACAGATACGCAGTATTTT. The chain links TRBV3-1 (or the pseudogene TRBV3-2) to TRBJ2-3, with D perhaps TRBD2 (5 bases). Trimming pared 6 bases from V and 0 bases from J, leaving 13 bases between. Per the germline V gene, CDR1 is LGHDT and CDR2 is YNNKEL (reference sequence). The CDR3 extends over 15 amino acids.